Given below is one T cell receptor beta chain in context. Its antigen is undetermined. The data were produced by immunoSEQ multiplex PCR, yet TCRdb's version contains in-frame clones alone and is incomplete. This sample carries approximately 51,000 clones, approximately 87% of them seen once, and the ten largest clones take 13% to 15%. The data originate from a study of T cell clones after liver transplantation. About the study: Without induction therapy, subjects received standard immunosuppression until 12-24 months post-transplant. The study's findings and limits: Post-transplant time points were not standardized, so conclusions are preliminary.

The TCR sequence derives from a human patient who received a liver transplant. Part of the T cell pool may stem from the graft donor. The sequenced sample was CD8+ T cells from blood, obtained 12 months after liver transplant.

The CDR3 is CASSLLDSTGELFF. CDR3 DNA: TGCGCCAGCAGCTTACTTGATAGCACCGGGGAGCTGTTTTTT. The V call is TRBV5-1, the J call TRBJ2-2; unclear D gene. V shed 2 bases and J shed 4 bases, with 9 bases lying between them. The CDR3 has 14 residues. In germline, CDR1 is SGHRS, CDR2 YFSETQ.